The rows below give T cell receptor beta chains drawn from one sample of a study of blood T cell repertoires in COVID-19. Some clones are missing from TCRdb's copy, which holds only in-frame ones; the method was immunoSEQ multiplex PCR. The table shows more than 85,000 clones, with 80% to 90% occurring only once. Sequencing input: peripheral blood. The receptors derive from a woman in her seventies with acute or convalescent COVID-19. CDR3s include the opening cysteine and the closing phenylalanine or tryptophan. The order of the fields is J gene, clone size, D gene, V gene, CDR3 protein, CDR3 DNA. D genes are given only for firm matches. Size is omitted from some rows. Given values are once, few, many or a class for expanded clones.

TRBJ2-3,.,TRBD2,TRBV7-3,CASSWTSGAFTDTQYF,TGTGCCAGCAGCTGGACTAGCGGGGCGTTCACAGATACGCAGTATTTT
TRBJ1-6,.,TRBD1,TRBV28,CASSLPQGGGYSPLHF,TGTGCCAGCAGTTTGCCTCAGGGGGGTGGATATTCACCCCTCCACTTT
TRBJ2-1,once,.,TRBV7-2,CASSPEYRNREFF,TGTGCCAGCAGCCCAGAGTACCGGAATCGGGAGTTCTTC
TRBJ1-2,.,.,TRBV6-5,CASTSGLEGYTF,TGTGCCAGCACCTCAGGGCTGGAGGGCTACACCTTC
TRBJ2-2,few,TRBD2,TRBV5-1,CASSSGTSGGSYTGELFF,TGCGCCAGCAGCTCCGGGACTAGCGGGGGGAGCTACACCGGGGAGCTGTTTTTT
TRBJ1-2,.,TRBD1,TRBV7-8,CASSLGKGLDRGGYTF,TGTGCCAGCAGCTTAGGAAAAGGATTGGACAGGGGTGGCTACACCTTC
TRBJ2-5,.,.,TRBV4-1,CASSLWAGQDETQYF,TGCGCCAGCAGCCTGTGGGCAGGGCAGGATGAGACCCAGTACTTC
TRBJ2-5,.,TRBD2,TRBV28,CASSSMGGNEETQYF,TGTGCCAGCAGTTCGATGGGGGGGAACGAGGAGACCCAGTACTTC
TRBJ2-3,.,TRBD2,TRBV24-1,CATSAGTSKADTQYF,TGTGCCACCAGCGCGGGGACTAGTAAAGCAGATACGCAGTATTTT
TRBJ1-1,.,.,TRBV4-1,CASSQRPGQLNTEAFF,TGCGCCAGCAGCCAAAGGCCGGGACAACTGAACACTGAAGCTTTCTTT
TRBJ2-2,few,.,TRBV7-9,CASSLDLPGLNTGELFF,TGTGCCAGCAGCTTAGATCTCCCGGGACTTAACACCGGGGAGCTGTTTTTT
TRBJ1-2,.,TRBD1,TRBV2,CASSRQGGYTF,TGTGCCAGCAGCAGACAGGGCGGCTACACCTTC
TRBJ1-1,once,.,TRBV19,CASNPIAGLNTEAFF,TGTGCCAGTAACCCTATCGCGGGGCTGAACACTGAAGCTTTCTTT
TRBJ2-1,.,TRBD2,TRBV7-6,CASSPGLAGPQGEQFF,TGTGCCAGCAGCCCCGGACTAGCGGGGCCTCAGGGTGAGCAGTTCTTC
TRBJ2-3,.,TRBD2,TRBV4-3,CASSLRTSGLDTQYF,TGCGCCAGCAGCCTCCGGACTAGCGGGTTAGATACGCAGTATTTT
TRBJ1-1,few,.,TRBV19,CASSIDRDTKVAFF,TGTGCCAGTAGTATAGACCGAGACACCAAAGTGGCTTTCTTT
TRBJ1-1,.,.,TRBV18,CASSLSSAGDTEAFF,TGTGCCAGCTCACTGAGTTCGGCAGGTGACACTGAAGCTTTCTTT
TRBJ2-2,.,.,TRBV5-4,CASSLAGVFGELFF,TGTGCCAGCAGCTTGGCGGGAGTCTTCGGGGAGCTGTTTTTT
TRBJ1-2,.,.,TRBV19,CASSIQQGLGNYGYTF,TGTGCCAGTAGTATCCAACAGGGCTTGGGGAACTATGGCTACACCTTC
TRBJ2-1,.,.,TRBV14,CASSRPGLVPNEQFF,TGTGCCAGCAGCCGCCCGGGGTTAGTCCCCAATGAGCAGTTCTTC